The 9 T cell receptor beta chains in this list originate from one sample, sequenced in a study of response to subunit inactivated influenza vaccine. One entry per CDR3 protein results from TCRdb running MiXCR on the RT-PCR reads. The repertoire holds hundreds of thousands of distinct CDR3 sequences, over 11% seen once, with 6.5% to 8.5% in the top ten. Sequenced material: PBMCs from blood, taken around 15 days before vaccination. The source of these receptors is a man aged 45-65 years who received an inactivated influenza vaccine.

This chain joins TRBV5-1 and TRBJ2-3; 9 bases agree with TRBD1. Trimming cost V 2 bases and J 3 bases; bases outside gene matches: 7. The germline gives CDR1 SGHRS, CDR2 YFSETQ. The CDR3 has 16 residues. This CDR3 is CASSLGTGIRTDTQYF. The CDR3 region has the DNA TGCGCCAGCAGCTTAGGGACAGGGATCAGGACAGATACGCAGTATTTT.

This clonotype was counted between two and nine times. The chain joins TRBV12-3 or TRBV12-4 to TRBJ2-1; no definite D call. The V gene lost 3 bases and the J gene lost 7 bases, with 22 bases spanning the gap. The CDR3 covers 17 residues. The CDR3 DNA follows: TGTGCCAGCAGTTTGGTCCCTGCCCAATCCAAATCGAATGAGCAGTTCTTC. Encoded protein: CASSLVPAQSKSNEQFF.

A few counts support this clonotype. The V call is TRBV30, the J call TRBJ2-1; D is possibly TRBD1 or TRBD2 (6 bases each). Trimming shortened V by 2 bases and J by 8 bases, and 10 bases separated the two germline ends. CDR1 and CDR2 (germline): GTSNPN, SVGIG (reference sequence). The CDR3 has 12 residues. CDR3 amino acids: CAWSYGGDEQFF. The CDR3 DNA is TGTGCCTGGAGTTACGGGGGCGATGAGCAGTTCTTC.

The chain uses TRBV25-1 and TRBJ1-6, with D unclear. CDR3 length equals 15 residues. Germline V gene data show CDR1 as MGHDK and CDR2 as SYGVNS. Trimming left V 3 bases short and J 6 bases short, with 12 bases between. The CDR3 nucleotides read TGTGCCAGCAGTGAGGTGGTAGGGAGTAATTCACCCCTCCACTTT. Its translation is CASSEVVGSNSPLHF.

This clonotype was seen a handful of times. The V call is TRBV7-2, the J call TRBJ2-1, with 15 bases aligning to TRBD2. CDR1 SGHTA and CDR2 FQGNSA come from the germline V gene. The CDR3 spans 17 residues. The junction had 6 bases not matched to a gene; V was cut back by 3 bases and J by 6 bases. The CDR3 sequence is CASSFIPGLAGGNEQFF. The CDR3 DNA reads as TGTGCCAGCAGCTTTATTCCGGGACTAGCGGGGGGCAATGAGCAGTTCTTC.

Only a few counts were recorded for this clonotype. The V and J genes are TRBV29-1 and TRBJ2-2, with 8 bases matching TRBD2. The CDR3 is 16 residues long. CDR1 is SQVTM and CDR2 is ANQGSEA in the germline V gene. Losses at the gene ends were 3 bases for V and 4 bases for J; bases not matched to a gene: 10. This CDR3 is CSVELGLGSGTGELFF. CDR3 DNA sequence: TGCAGCGTTGAGCTGGGACTAGGTAGCGGCACCGGGGAGCTGTTTTTT.

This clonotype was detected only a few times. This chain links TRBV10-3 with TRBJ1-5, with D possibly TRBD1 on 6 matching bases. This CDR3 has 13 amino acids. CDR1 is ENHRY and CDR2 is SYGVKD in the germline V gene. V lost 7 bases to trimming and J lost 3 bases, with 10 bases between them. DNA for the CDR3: TGTGCCATCAATTCAGGGGACAATCAGCCCCAGCATTTT. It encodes CAINSGDNQPQHF.

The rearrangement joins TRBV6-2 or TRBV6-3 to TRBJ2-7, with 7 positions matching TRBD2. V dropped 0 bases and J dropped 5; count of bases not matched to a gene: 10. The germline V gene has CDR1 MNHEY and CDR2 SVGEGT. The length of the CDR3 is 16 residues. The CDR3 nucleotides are TGTGCCAGCAGTTACTCTCGGACTAGTATCGGACACGAGCAGTACTTC. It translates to CASSYSRTSIGHEQYF.

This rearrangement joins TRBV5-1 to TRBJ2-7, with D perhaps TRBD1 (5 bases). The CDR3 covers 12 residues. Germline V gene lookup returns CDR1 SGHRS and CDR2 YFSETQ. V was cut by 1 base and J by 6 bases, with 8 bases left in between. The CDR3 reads CASSLKGVEQYF. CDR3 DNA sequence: TGCGCCAGCAGCTTGAAAGGGGTCGAGCAGTACTTC.